The 16 T cell receptor beta chains presented below share a single source sample, sequenced in a study of siplizumab effects on memory and regulatory T cells. Profiled with immunoSEQ multiplex PCR; TCRdb holds only in-frame clones, not every one. The profile shows about 110,000 clones, 90% to 95% of them singletons. Sequencing was carried out using CD4+ T cells sorted from blood. The receptors were gathered from a human donor in good health.

The J gene is TRBJ2-2, the V gene TRBV6-6; 7 nucleotides line up with TRBD2. Per the germline V gene, CDR1 is MNHNY and CDR2 is SVGAGI (reference sequence). The CDR3 sequence is 16 residues long. Trimming removed 5 bases from V and 8 bases from J; junction bases left unmatched: 14. The CDR3 protein is CASSRPSGPRGGELFF. DNA for the CDR3: TGTGCCAGCAGTCGCCCTAGCGGACCGCGGGGGGGGGAGCTGTTTTTT.

The gene calls are TRBV15 and TRBJ2-4; 8 nucleotides agree with TRBD1. CDR3 length equals 16 residues. The germline gives CDR1 LNHNV, CDR2 YYDKDF (reference sequence). The junction had 7 bases not matched to a gene; V was cut back by 3 bases and J by 3 bases. The CDR3 sequence is CATSSSGGQGKNIQYF. In nucleotides, the CDR3 is TGTGCCACCAGCAGCAGCGGAGGACAGGGCAAAAACATTCAGTACTTC. The whole variable domain, remainder taken from reference TRBV15 and TRBJ2-4, is DAMVIQNPRYQVTQFGKPVTLSCSQTLNHNVMYWYQQKSSQAPKLLFHYYDKDFNNEADTPDNFQSRRPNTSFCFLDIRSPGLGDTAMYLCATSSSGGQGKNIQYFGAGTRLSVL.

The chain is built from TRBV9 and TRBJ1-2; D might be TRBD1 (6 bases). V was cut by 4 bases and J by 4 bases, with 17 bases left in between. CDR1 is SGDLS and CDR2 is YYNGEE in the germline V gene. The CDR3 runs to 15 residues. CDR3 coding DNA: TGTGCCAGCAGCCCTGCAGGGGACTTCTTCTATGGCTACACCTTC. Its translation is CASSPAGDFFYGYTF.

This chain uses TRBV5-1 with TRBJ2-5; maybe TRBD2 (6 bases). The CDR3 is 14 amino acids. Trimming removed 4 bases at V and 3 bases at J, with 13 bases between. Germline V gene lookup returns CDR1 SGHRS and CDR2 YFSETQ. In DNA form, the CDR3 reads TGCGCCAGCAGCCCGAGGGACTGGAAAGAGACCCAGTACTTC. It is translated as CASSPRDWKETQYF.

As DNA, the CDR3 is TGTGCCAGCAAGACAGGGGCAGGAAACACCATATATTTT. Protein sequence: CASKTGAGNTIYF. The chain uses TRBV2 and TRBJ1-3; TRBD1 aligns across 8 bases. The trim removed 7 bases at V and 4 bases at J, leaving 3 bases unmatched. Germline-derived CDR1 and CDR2 are SNHLY and FYNNEI. The CDR3 sequence is 13 residues long.

The rearrangement links TRBV7-9 to TRBJ1-1; TRBD1 aligns across 7 bases. CDR1 is SEHNR and CDR2 is FQNEAQ in the germline V gene (reference sequence). The CDR3 has 15 amino acids. V trimming: 4 bases; J trimming: 1 base; junction bases outside the gene matches: 6. The CDR3 DNA reads TGTGCCAGCAGCTCAACAGGGGCCTGGAACACTGAAGCTTTCTTT. This encodes CASSSTGAWNTEAFF.

The V and J genes are TRBV6-5 and TRBJ1-1; a weak D match, TRBD1 (5 bases). Germline V gene data show CDR1 as MNHEY and CDR2 as SVGAGI. The CDR3 has 15 amino acids. Trimming left V 5 bases short and J 1 base short, with 14 bases between. The CDR3 region is CASSTRTPRNTEAFF. CDR3 bases: TGTGCCAGCAGTACTAGGACACCCAGGAACACTGAAGCTTTCTTT.

This chain connects TRBV6-5 to TRBJ2-7, with 13 positions matching TRBD2. Trimming at V came to 0 bases and at J to 4 bases, leaving 3 bases not matched to a gene. This CDR3 contains 16 residues. Germline-derived CDR1 and CDR2 are MNHEY and SVGAGI. This CDR3 reads CASSYSKGLAGYEQYF. CDR3 nucleotides: TGTGCCAGCAGTTACTCGAAGGGACTAGCGGGATACGAGCAGTACTTC.

This rearrangement joins TRBV5-4 to TRBJ2-7; 7 bases are a match to TRBD2. V trimming: 1 base; J trimming: 3 bases; junction bases outside the gene matches: 7. CDR1 is SGHNT and CDR2 is YYREEE in the germline V gene (reference sequence). This CDR3 region has 15 residues. CDR3 residues: CASSLQPGGRYEQYF. The CDR3 DNA sequence: TGTGCCAGCAGCTTGCAGCCGGGGGGACGCTACGAGCAGTACTTC.

Written as DNA, the CDR3 is TGTGCCAGCTCACCACCGGGACAACCATACAATGAGCAGTTCTTC. As protein: CASSPPGQPYNEQFF. The chain combines TRBV18 with TRBJ2-1; TRBD1 might be the D (6 bases). CDR3 length: 15 residues. The germline V and J ends were trimmed by 0 bases and 4 bases, with 10 bases remaining between them. Germline CDR1 reads KGHSH; CDR2 reads LQKENI.

The CDR3 loop is CASSVRGTGELFF. In DNA form, the CDR3 reads TGCGCCAGCAGTGTTCGGGGAACCGGGGAGCTGTTTTTT. V gene TRBV10-1 combines with J gene TRBJ2-2; TRBD2 is a possible D gene (5 bases). V dropped 4 bases and J dropped 5 bases, with 8 bases sitting between them. This CDR3 has 13 amino acids. Per germline, CDR1 WNHNN and CDR2 SYGVQD (reference sequence).

The chain uses TRBV27 and TRBJ2-2; 8 bases line up with TRBD1. J lost 2 bases, V lost 6 bases, and 11 bases had no gene match. The length of the CDR3 is 17 residues. Germline V gene sequence: CDR1 MNHEY, CDR2 SMNVEV (reference sequence). The CDR3: CASSHARQGLNTGELFF. Here the CDR3 DNA reads TGTGCCAGCAGCCACGCTAGACAGGGGCTCAACACCGGGGAGCTGTTTTTT.

This chain uses TRBV5-6 with TRBJ1-6, with D hard to call. This CDR3 is 17 amino acids long. Per the germline V gene, CDR1 is SGHDT and CDR2 is YYEEEE. V gave up 1 base and J gave up 5 bases, with 16 bases separating them. The CDR3 is CASSLFAGGNDNSPLHF. The CDR3 bases are TGTGCCAGCAGCTTGTTCGCGGGAGGTAACGATAATTCACCCCTCCACTTT.

CDR3 amino acids: CASSSGTLSYEQYF. CDR3 DNA sequence: TGTGCCAGCAGTTCTGGGACCCTTTCCTACGAGCAGTACTTC. The rearrangement links TRBV6-1 to TRBJ2-7; either TRBD1 or TRBD2 may fit D (5 bases each). Germline V CDR1 and CDR2: MNHNS, SASEGT. The V end lost 5 bases, the J end lost 1 base, and 12 bases lay between the germline ends. CDR3 length: 14 amino acids.

The rearrangement uses TRBV28 and TRBJ1-1; D gene ambiguous. The CDR3 spans 14 residues. The V gene lost 8 bases and the J gene lost 7 bases, with 20 bases spanning the gap. Germline CDR1 and CDR2: MDHEN and SYDVKM. CDR3: CASVRPGSVGEAFF. Written as DNA, the CDR3 is TGTGCCAGCGTCCGACCTGGTTCCGTGGGTGAAGCTTTCTTT.

The V and J genes are TRBV25-1 and TRBJ2-2; D could derive from TRBD1 or TRBD2 (5 bases each). Germline assignment: CDR1 MGHDK and CDR2 SYGVNS. The CDR3 has 15 amino acids. Trimming stripped 8 bases from V and 1 base from J, with 14 bases between. The CDR3 protein is CASQWGGLNTGELFF. DNA of the CDR3: TGTGCCAGCCAGTGGGGCGGACTGAACACCGGGGAGCTGTTTTTT.